This T cell receptor beta chain was found in a study of monozygotic twins with inflammatory bowel disease. In regard to this clonotype: Its specificity is unknown.

Every sample had its cDNA made across eight separate reactions. TCRdb processed the 5' RACE reads again and assigns one entry to each CDR3 protein, with no DNA. The sample data list around 410,000 distinct CDR3 sequences. Study-level points and caveats: Evidence did not back any single strong signal or clonotype linked to IBD. Compared with healthy twins, IBD patients shared fewer clonotypes with others, especially with disease activity. No separation of different T cell subtypes was possible.

The CDR3 has 16 amino acids. Germline V gene data show CDR1 as SGHDT and CDR2 as YYEEEE. The sample was blood. The V and J genes are TRBV5-6 and TRBJ2-3. The sequence was obtained from a human donor with ulcerative colitis or Crohn's disease, or a healthy co-twin of an affected twin (not recorded which). CDR3 protein: CASSLAQGGGTDTQYF.